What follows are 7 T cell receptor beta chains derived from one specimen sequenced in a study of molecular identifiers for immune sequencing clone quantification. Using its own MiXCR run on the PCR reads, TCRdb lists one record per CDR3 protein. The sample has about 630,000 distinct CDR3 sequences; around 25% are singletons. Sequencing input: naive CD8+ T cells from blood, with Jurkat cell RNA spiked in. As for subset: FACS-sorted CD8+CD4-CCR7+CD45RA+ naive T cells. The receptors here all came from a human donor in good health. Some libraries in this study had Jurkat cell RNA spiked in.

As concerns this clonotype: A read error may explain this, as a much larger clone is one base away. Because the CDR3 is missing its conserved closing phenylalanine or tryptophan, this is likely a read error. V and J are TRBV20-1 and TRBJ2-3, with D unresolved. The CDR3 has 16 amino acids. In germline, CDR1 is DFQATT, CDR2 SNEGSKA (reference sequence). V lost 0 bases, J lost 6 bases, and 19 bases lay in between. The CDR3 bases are TGCAGTGCTAGAGATTCCAAGGGCCGACCGTTGGATACGCAGTATTCT. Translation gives CSARDSKGRPLDTQYS.

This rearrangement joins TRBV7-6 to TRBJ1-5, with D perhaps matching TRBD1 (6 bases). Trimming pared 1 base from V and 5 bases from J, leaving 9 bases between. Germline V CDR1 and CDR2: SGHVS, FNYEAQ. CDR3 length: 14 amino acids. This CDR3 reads CASSLGDTYQPQHF. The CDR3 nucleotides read TGTGCCAGCAGCTTAGGGGACACATATCAGCCCCAGCATTTT.

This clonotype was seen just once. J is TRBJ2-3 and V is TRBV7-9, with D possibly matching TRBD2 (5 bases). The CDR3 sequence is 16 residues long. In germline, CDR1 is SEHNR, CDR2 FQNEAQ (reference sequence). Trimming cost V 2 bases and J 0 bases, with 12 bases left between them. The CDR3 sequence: CASSLPPRTSTDTQYF. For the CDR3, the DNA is TGTGCCAGCAGCTTACCCCCTCGGACTAGCACAGATACGCAGTATTTT.

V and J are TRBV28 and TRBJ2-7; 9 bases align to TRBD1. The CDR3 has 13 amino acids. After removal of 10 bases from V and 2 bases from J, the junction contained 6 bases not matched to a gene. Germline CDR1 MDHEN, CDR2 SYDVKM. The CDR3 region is CATLGQGPYEQYF. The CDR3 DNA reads TGTGCCACCTTGGGACAGGGCCCCTACGAGCAGTACTTC.

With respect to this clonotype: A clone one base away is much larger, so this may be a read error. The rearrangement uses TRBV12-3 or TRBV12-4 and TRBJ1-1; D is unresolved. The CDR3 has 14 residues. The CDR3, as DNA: TGTGCCAGCAGTTTGTCCACTCCGAACACTAAAGCTTTCTTT. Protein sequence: CASSLSTPNTKAFF.

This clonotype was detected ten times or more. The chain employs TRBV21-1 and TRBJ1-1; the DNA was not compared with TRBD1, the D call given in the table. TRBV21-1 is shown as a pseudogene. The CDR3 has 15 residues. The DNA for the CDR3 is TGTGCCAGCAGTATGGACAGGCCCTTGAACACTGAAGCTTTCTTT. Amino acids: CASSMDRPLNTEAFF.

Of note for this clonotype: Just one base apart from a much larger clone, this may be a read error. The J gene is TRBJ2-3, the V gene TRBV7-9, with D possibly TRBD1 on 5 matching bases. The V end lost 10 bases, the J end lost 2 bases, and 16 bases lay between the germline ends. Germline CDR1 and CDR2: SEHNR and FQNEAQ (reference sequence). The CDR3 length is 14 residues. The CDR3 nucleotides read TGTGCCACTCCGGTGGCAGGGTACACAGATACGCAGTATTTT. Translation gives CATPVAGYTDTQYF.